This T cell receptor (beta chain) was sequenced for a study of blood T cell repertoires in COVID-19. With 1 base removed from V and 0 bases from J, the gap between germline ends came to 13 bases. The CDR3 is 17 residues long. Germline V lookup: CDR1 SGHTA, CDR2 FQGNSA. Authors' data handling: Amplifying reference gene primers gave estimates of nucleated cell counts. TCRdb's copy holds only in-frame clones and misses some; the assay was immunoSEQ multiplex PCR. V and J calls and clone size follow that table, whereas D and trimming were derived from the DNA. The sample yields a few hundred thousand clones, around 87% seen once.

This chain joins TRBV7-2 and TRBJ1-5; D gene unclear. Sample: PBMCs or T cells enriched from blood (not recorded which). This TCR came from a man under 40 who had recovered from COVID-19. The CDR3 sequence is CASSLGRMVYSNQPQHF. CDR3 bases: TGTGCCAGCAGCTTAGGGCGGATGGTTTATAGCAATCAGCCCCAGCATTTT. Combining the CDR3 with reference TRBV7-2 and TRBJ1-5 gives the whole variable domain GAGVSQSPSNKVTEKGKDVELRCDPISGHTALYWYRQSLGQGLEFLIYFQGNSAPDKSGLPSDRFSAERTGGSVSTLTIQRTQQEDSAVYLCASSLGRMVYSNQPQHFGDGTRLSIL.